The clone carrying this T cell receptor beta chain appeared many times. Its antigen is currently unknown. TCRdb passed the reads through MiXCR, listing each CDR3 protein once. This sample has some 120,000 distinct CDR3 sequences, with more than 25% found just once. This specimen belongs to a study of T cell repertoires in cytomegalovirus infection. Across the whole study: The authors used CMV epitopes that were HLA-C-restricted (recently identified) and HLA-B-restricted (well studied).

There are 14 residues in the CDR3. V was pared by 6 bases and J by 0 bases, with 3 bases of the junction left unmatched. The material sequenced was CD8+ T cells from cultured PBMCs, taken from culture after CMV antigen stimulation. This TCR came from a human donor in good health (CMV status not recorded). Some clones in this sample may be carry-over from other donors' samples. This chain uses TRBV12-3 or TRBV12-4 with TRBJ2-5; 8 bases are a match to TRBD1. CDR3 nucleotide sequence: TGTGCCAGCAGAACGACAGGGGACCAAGAGACCCAGTACTTC. It codes for CASRTTGDQETQYF.